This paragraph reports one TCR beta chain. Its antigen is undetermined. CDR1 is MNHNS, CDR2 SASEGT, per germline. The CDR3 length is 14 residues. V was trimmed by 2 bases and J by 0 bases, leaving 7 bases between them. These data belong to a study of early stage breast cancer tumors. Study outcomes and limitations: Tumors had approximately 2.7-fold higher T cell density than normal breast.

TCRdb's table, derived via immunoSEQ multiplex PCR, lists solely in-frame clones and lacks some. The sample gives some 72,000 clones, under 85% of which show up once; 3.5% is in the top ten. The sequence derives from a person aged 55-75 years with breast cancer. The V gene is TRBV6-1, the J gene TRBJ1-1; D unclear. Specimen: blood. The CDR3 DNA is TGTGCCAGCAGTGAATTTCCGGTGAACACTGAAGCTTTCTTT. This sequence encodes CASSEFPVNTEAFF.